This TCR beta chain was sequenced for a study of cytomegalovirus exposure and HLA in healthy donors (dated by TCRdb to the late 2010s). Background for the entire study: An earlier analysis of roughly 500 of the donors reported more than 250 Gb of sequence data and 100 million to 130 million unique TCR beta sequences from about 200 million T cells. Along with the approximately 600-subject first cohort, a separate validation cohort of 120 different subjects was used. The aim of the study was to test whether cataloging public T cell receptors could identify signatures of past pathogen exposure. Donor age, sex, ethnicity and CMV serostatus were compiled together with the repertoire data. To predict cytomegalovirus infection status, the study combined high-throughput TCR immunosequencing, statistical association of individual TCRs with disease status, and machine learning. Genome-wide SNP genotypes for about three fifths of the roughly 670 donors were used in a later genetic analysis, which treated that subset as a discovery cohort. Across 398 genotyped donors of the cohort, an average of approximately 220,000 unique TCR beta nucleotide sequences per donor were sequenced, and roughly a sixth of those sequences were non-productive. About five DR-DQ haplotypes were treated as single units for association and clustering because of strong linkage in the cohort. The study used immunosequencing to profile the T cell repertoires of 666 subjects and linked those repertoires to cytomegalovirus serostatus. An earlier analysis of nearly 600 of the donors applied high-throughput TCR beta sequencing to assess whether each TCR beta V gene segment acted as functional or pseudogenic. To study patterns of TCR occurrence, a later analysis re-analyzed previously published TCR beta repertoires from around 670 donors and added high-resolution HLA genotyping. HLA typing covered class I and class II loci at four-digit resolution. Rather than using new phenotypic data, the later analysis identified candidate immune exposures from TCR beta sequences and from how often those sequences occurred across donors. Of the 300 to 500 genotyped donors, 81% were placed in the genetic ancestry cluster associated with self-reported Caucasian donors. The number of donors typed differed by locus, with about 629-630 for A, B, C, DRB1 and DQB1, roughly 550 for DQA1, under 610 for DPA1, and approximately 470 for DPB1. Every discovery cohort repertoire had been produced on one sequencing platform. Roughly 300 gigabases of sequencing data and 70 million to 95 million unique TCR sequences made up an early release that covered about 640 HLA-typed donors. General study outcomes and caveats: In a later analysis, the rate of TCR association differed among HLA loci, with DRB1 alleles having the most associated TCRs and HLA-C alleles having the fewest. In a later analysis, HLA-associated TCR beta chains showed more clonal expansion and lower generation probabilities than non-associated chains that were equally common. Some IMGT-functional V segments, including TRBV6-2 and TRBV6-3, could not be distinguished by the 87-base-pair reads and were therefore excluded. In an earlier analysis of a few hundred of the donors, most TCR beta V segments were observed in productive rearrangements about 87% or about 30% of the time, broadly matching IMGT annotations. Compared with the roughly 720-donor mean, donors in an Asian-associated ancestry cluster had fewer N-insertions in productive TCRs, according to a later genetic analysis. While some public TCRs were present in many individuals, most TCR sequences turned up only very rarely across donors. In vitro tests confirmed that a few of the cytomegalovirus-associated TCR beta chains recognize cytomegalovirus antigens. A further reported finding was that TCR beta sequences accurately predicted the HLA-A and HLA-B alleles for most subjects in the first cohort. In a later analysis, several top co-occurrence clusters were reported to appear linked to parvovirus B19, influenza, CMV and Epstein-Barr virus. The classifier was reported to diagnose cytomegalovirus status with high specificity and sensitivity in both the original and validation cohorts. The earlier analysis of a few hundred of the donors excluded approximately 15 rarely observed V segments, including chromosome 9 orphons, because counts were too low. A cluster of highly shared sequence variants was judged likely to represent a technical artifact of the sequencing pipeline. Immune exposure information for the cohort was limited to CMV serostatus. The authors suggested that the approach could potentially be generalized to other disease states and immunological phenotypes. In a later analysis, 16,951 TCR beta sequences were associated with specific HLA alleles at a false discovery rate of 0.05. Most CMV-associated TCR beta chains appeared to be HLA-restricted in a later analysis, and the HLA associations seemed to be driven largely by CMV exposure. Because HLA typing was unavailable for some donors at each locus, only the typed subset was used in association tests. Assigning TCR associations to individual alleles was difficult when HLA alleles, especially DR and DQ, strongly co-occurred. V-gene and J-gene trimming of TCR beta chains was associated with a missense DCLRE1C variant in a later genetic analysis, and the association was replicated in an independent cohort. Linkage disequilibrium might explain the correlated functional status among segregating V segments, but an unknown experimental factor could not be ruled out. This cohort had only TCR beta chains sequenced, and the lack of alpha or paired-chain data limited which features could be detected. A total of 164 TCR beta chains were listed by the study as associated with cytomegalovirus. Roughly uniform sequencing depth across donors was assumed in presence/absence analyses, although this assumption may not hold.

The method was the immunoSEQ multiplex PCR assay. The multiplex PCR relied on a mix of 60 forward primers for TCR Vbeta segments and 13 reverse primers for TCR Jbeta segments. The CDR3 region of rearranged TCR beta genes was amplified from genomic DNA by a multiplex PCR assay. The Illumina HiSeq System was used to sequence the amplified TCR beta libraries as 87-base-pair reads. Turning to the authors' computational methods: In a later analysis, tens of millions of unique TCR beta chains were counted across the roughly 700 repertoires, and around 10 million of these chains were shared by at least two donors. Raw reads were error-corrected and collapsed into unique sequences by a nearest-neighbor algorithm in which closely related sequences were merged to remove PCR and sequencing errors. Alignment of CDR3 sequences to IMGT reference sequences was used to assign V, D and J gene segments. For a sequence to be retained, a match of at least six nucleotides was required to both a V gene segment and a J gene segment. A rearrangement counted as productive if the CDR3 had no stop codons and remained in frame with V and J, and every other rearrangement counted as non-productive. CDR3 was defined according to IMGT convention as the region running from the second conserved V-encoded cysteine to the conserved J-encoded phenylalanine. The earlier analysis of 450 to 750 of the donors excluded any sequence lacking an unambiguous match to a single V gene segment. In an earlier analysis of 587 of the donors, V segments were called functional above 56.7% productive rearrangements and were called segregating when the between-donor standard deviation exceeded 5%. To diagnose cytomegalovirus status from the catalog of TCR beta chain sequences, a statistical classification framework was built. In a later analysis, V and J genes were assigned by comparing TCR nucleotide sequences against IMGT/GENE-DB human TR gene sequences. The TCRdist pipeline was used in a later analysis to assign CDR3 sequences and most-parsimonious VDJ recombination scenarios. In a later analysis, each TCR beta chain was defined by its CDR3 amino acid sequence together with its V-gene family, and reads lacking a unique V-gene family were excluded. To address suspected cross-contamination and a sequencing artifact, a later analysis removed approximately 600 highly shared, low-generation-probability nucleotide sequences. For each public chain, a later analysis derived a clonal expansion index from normalized ranks of inferred template counts within each repertoire. In a later analysis, generation probabilities were computed with a VDJ recombination model fitted to out-of-frame rearrangements, and the resulting probabilities were checked against IGoR. A later analysis scored TCR-TCR, TCR-HLA and TCR-CMV co-occurrence with hypergeometric tests, applying a repertoire-size bias correction to TCR pairs. In a later analysis, false discovery rates were estimated by permuting HLA or CMV assignments 20 times. In a later analysis, co-occurring TCRs were grouped using DBSCAN, with TCRdist sequence similarity added in when clustering inside HLA-allele-positive subsets. Repertoires with fewer than 30,000 or more than 120,000 public chains, plus five repertoires with anomalous nucleotide sharing, were excluded from co-occurrence clustering. Drawn from immuneACCESS, this table holds only the in-frame rearrangements with V and J called that TCRdb kept. Clones are partly lost; checked studies trace under half to an unresolved V gene and leave the rest unexplained. V, J and clone size reflect that table, while D and trimming were determined from the DNA. This sample holds 150,000 to 200,000 clones; approximately 84% were observed only once. The ten top clones hold 6.3% of the sample.

This clone occurred once. What this receptor recognizes is not known. Base quality data are lacking; no much larger clone is found one base away. In total, over 600 healthy bone marrow donors made up the cohort. All cohort members were sampled while nominally healthy, although unrecorded immune exposures were likely present. The donor was CMV seropositive and was included in the group of approximately 310 seropositive cohort members. A peripheral blood sample was collected from each donor, and TCR beta sequencing was performed on peripheral blood mononuclear cells. The Qiagen DNeasy Blood Extraction Kit was used to extract genomic DNA from the blood cell samples. The CDR3 sequence holds 13 residues, the cysteine and phenylalanine included. Of the read, only the CDR3 DNA is kept; its 39 bases are in frame from base 1. Per the germline V gene, SGHNT is the CDR1 and YENEEA is the CDR2. The V end loses 6 bases and the J end loses 5 bases, and a stretch of 13 bases separates them.

The source material was PBMCs. The sequence was collected from a male donor in good health and CMV-seropositive. The chain joins TRBV11-3 to TRBJ1-1; TRBD1 is a possible D gene, resting on 6 matching bases. This receptor has the CDR3 CASSKQGNTEAFF. The base sequence is TGTGCCAGCAGTAAACAGGGTAATACTGAAGCTTTCTTT.